Presented here are 12 T cell receptor beta chains from one specimen sequenced in a study of cytomegalovirus exposure and HLA in healthy donors. With 60 Vbeta and 13 Jbeta primers, the PCR was carried out. Using immunoSEQ multiplex PCR, the repertoire was profiled, and TCRdb retains in-frame clones only, with some absent. This table lists under 60,000 clones. Material for sequencing was PBMCs. The receptors were sampled from a woman aged 25 to 39 in good health and CMV-seropositive.

The genes are TRBV6-5 and TRBJ2-2, with 8 bases fitting TRBD1. Per germline, CDR1 MNHEY and CDR2 SVGAGI. There are 15 residues in the CDR3. Losses at the gene ends were 10 bases for V and 5 bases for J; bases not matched to a gene: 12. The CDR3 spells CATLGPGQGTGELFF. The CDR3 region has the DNA TGTGCCACATTGGGACCAGGACAGGGAACCGGGGAGCTGTTTTTT.

The chain carries TRBV6-5 and TRBJ2-2; D not certain. V lost 3 bases to trimming and J lost 6 bases, with 14 bases between them. CDR3 length equals 15 residues. The germline CDR1 and CDR2 sequences are MNHEY and SVGAGI. Here the CDR3 DNA reads TGTGCCAGCAGTTATTATAACGCCCCGGCCGGGGAGCTGTTTTTT. Its protein product is CASSYYNAPAGELFF.

The V call is TRBV18, the J call TRBJ1-4; D may be TRBD1 (5 bases). CDR3 length equals 16 residues. With 3 bases removed from V and 0 bases from J, the gap between germline ends came to 11 bases. Germline values: CDR1 KGHSH, CDR2 LQKENI. The CDR3 coding sequence is TGTGCCAGCTCACCGCGACAGAGAGCAACTAATGAAAAACTGTTTTTT. Amino acids: CASSPRQRATNEKLFF. Complete variable domain (other parts from reference TRBV18 and TRBJ1-4): NAGVMQNPRHLVRRRGQEARLRCSPMKGHSHVYWYRQLPEEGLKFMVYLQKENIIDESGMPKERFSAEFPKEGPSILRIQQVVRGDSAAYFCASSPRQRATNEKLFFGSGTQLSVL.

This sequence joins TRBV29-1 and TRBJ2-6, with TRBD1 as a possible D gene (5 bases). The CDR3 has 15 residues. Germline CDR1 and CDR2: SQVTM and ANQGSEA. V lost 5 bases and J lost 0, with 11 bases in between. CDR3 nucleotides: TGCAGCGTTCTGGACACCCACTCTGGGGCCAACGTCCTGACTTTC. It is translated as CSVLDTHSGANVLTF.

The rearrangement links TRBV5-1 to TRBJ2-1; the match to TRBD2 covers 9 bases. Germline CDR1 reads SGHRS; CDR2 reads YFSETQ. V shed 0 bases, J shed 5 bases, and the junction held 3 bases outside the gene matches. This CDR3 region has 15 residues. CDR3 residues: CASSLGGLANNEQFF. CDR3 bases: TGCGCCAGCAGCTTGGGGGGACTAGCCAACAATGAGCAGTTCTTC.

J is TRBJ2-3 and V is TRBV18; TRBD2 aligns across 14 bases. With 4 bases clipped from V and 1 base from J, the junction kept 7 bases outside the gene matches. There are 18 residues in the CDR3. Germline CDR1 and CDR2: KGHSH and LQKENI. The CDR3 nucleotides read TGTGCCAGCTCACAGGGACTAGCGGGAGTGTCAGGCACAGATACGCAGTATTTT. It encodes CASSQGLAGVSGTDTQYF.

V is TRBV14 and J is TRBJ1-6, with a possible D match to TRBD1 (6 bases). Deletions cut 6 bases from V and 10 bases from J, with 13 bases between. Per the germline V gene, CDR1 is SGHDN and CDR2 is FVKESK. CDR3 length: 13 amino acids. The CDR3 nucleotides read TGTGCCAGCAGTACAGGGATGAGATCACCCCTCCACTTT. Protein product: CASSTGMRSPLHF.

The chain's CDR3 is CASSLVAKNYGYTF. CDR3 coding DNA: TGCGCCAGCAGCTTGGTCGCGAAAAACTATGGCTACACCTTC. The rearrangement joins TRBV5-1 to TRBJ1-2; no reliable D call. CDR1 is SGHRS and CDR2 is YFSETQ in the germline V gene. The CDR3 has 14 amino acids. V gave up 0 bases and J gave up 2 bases, with 8 bases separating them.

The chain carries TRBV28 and TRBJ1-2; D perhaps matches TRBD1 (5 bases). In germline, CDR1 is MDHEN, CDR2 SYDVKM. V lost 8 bases and J lost 2, with 9 bases in between. The CDR3 is 12 amino acids. CDR3 nucleotide sequence: TGTGCCAGCTACGACAGAAACTATGGCTACACCTTC. Protein: CASYDRNYGYTF.

Measured by frequency, this clone is medium-sized. The rearrangement joins TRBV7-6 to TRBJ2-7; 8 bases line up with TRBD1. Germline CDR1 reads SGHVS; CDR2 reads FNYEAQ. Losses at the gene ends were 1 base for V and 4 bases for J; bases not matched to a gene: 3. This CDR3 comprises 14 residues. The CDR3 loop is CASSLGTGLYEQYF. As DNA, the CDR3 is TGTGCCAGCAGCTTAGGGACAGGGCTATACGAGCAGTACTTC.

This chain uses TRBV5-1 with TRBJ2-7; TRBD2 might be the D (6 bases). The V gene lost 3 bases and the J gene lost 4 bases, with 20 bases spanning the gap. The CDR3 is 16 residues long. Germline V lookup: CDR1 SGHRS, CDR2 YFSETQ. CDR3 sequence reads: CASSSGGTDAFYEQYF. CDR3 sequence (DNA): TGCGCCAGCAGCTCGGGCGGGACGGATGCCTTTTACGAGCAGTACTTC.

The V gene is TRBV7-6, the J gene TRBJ2-5, with D possibly being TRBD2 (6 bases). The length of the CDR3 is 14 residues. The germline V and J ends were trimmed by 0 bases and 4 bases, with 9 bases remaining between them. Germline loops: CDR1 SGHVS, CDR2 FNYEAQ. CDR3 amino acids: CASSLAPRGETQYF. As DNA, the CDR3 is TGTGCCAGCAGCTTAGCGCCGCGGGGAGAGACCCAGTACTTC. Complete variable domain (other parts from reference TRBV7-6 and TRBJ2-5): GAGVSQSPRYKVTKRGQDVALRCDPISGHVSLYWYRQALGQGPEFLTYFNYEAQQDKSGLPNDRFSAERPEGSISTLTIQRTEQRDSAMYRCASSLAPRGETQYFGPGTRLLVL.